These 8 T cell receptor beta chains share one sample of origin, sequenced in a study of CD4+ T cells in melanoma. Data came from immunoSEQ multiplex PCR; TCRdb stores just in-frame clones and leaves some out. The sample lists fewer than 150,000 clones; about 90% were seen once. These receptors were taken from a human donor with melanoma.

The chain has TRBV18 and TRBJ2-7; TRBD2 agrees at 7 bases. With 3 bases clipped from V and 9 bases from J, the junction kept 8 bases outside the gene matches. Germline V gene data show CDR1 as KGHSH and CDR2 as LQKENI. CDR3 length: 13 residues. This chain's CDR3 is CASSPPGEGAQYF. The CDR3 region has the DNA TGTGCCAGCTCACCTCCGGGGGAGGGAGCGCAGTACTTC. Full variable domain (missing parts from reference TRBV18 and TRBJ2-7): NAGVMQNPRHLVRRRGQEARLRCSPMKGHSHVYWYRQLPEEGLKFMVYLQKENIIDESGMPKERFSAEFPKEGPSILRIQQVVRGDSAAYFCASSPPGEGAQYFGPGTRLTVT.

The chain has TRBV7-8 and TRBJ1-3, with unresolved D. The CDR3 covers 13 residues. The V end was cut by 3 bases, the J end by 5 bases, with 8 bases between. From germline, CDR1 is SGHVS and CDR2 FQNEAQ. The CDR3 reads CASSFNPRNTIYF. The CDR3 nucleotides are TGTGCCAGCAGCTTCAATCCCCGAAACACCATATATTTT.

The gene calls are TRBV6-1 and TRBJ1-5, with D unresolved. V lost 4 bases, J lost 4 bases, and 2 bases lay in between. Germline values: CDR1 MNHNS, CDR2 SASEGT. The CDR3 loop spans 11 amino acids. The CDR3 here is CASSANQPQHF. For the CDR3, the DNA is TGTGCCAGCAGTGCGAATCAGCCCCAGCATTTT.

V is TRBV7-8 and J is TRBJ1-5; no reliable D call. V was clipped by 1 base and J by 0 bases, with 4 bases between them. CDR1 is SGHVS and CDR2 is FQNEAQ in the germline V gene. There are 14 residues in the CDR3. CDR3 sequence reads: CASSLEDSNQPQHF. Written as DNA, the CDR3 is TGTGCCAGCAGCTTAGAGGATAGCAATCAGCCCCAGCATTTT.

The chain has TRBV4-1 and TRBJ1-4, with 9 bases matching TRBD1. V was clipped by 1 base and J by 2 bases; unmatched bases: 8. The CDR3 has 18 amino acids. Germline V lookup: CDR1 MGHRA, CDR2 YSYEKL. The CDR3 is CASSQAGRQGGTNEKLFF. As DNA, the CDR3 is TGCGCCAGCAGCCAAGCGGGGAGACAGGGGGGCACTAATGAAAAACTGTTTTTT.

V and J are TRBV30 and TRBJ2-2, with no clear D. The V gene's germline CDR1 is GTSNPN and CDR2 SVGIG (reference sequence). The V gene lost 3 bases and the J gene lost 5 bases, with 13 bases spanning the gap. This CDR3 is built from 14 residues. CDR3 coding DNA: TGTGCCTGGAGGGGCGAAGCGATGACCGGGGAGCTGTTTTTT. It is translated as CAWRGEAMTGELFF.

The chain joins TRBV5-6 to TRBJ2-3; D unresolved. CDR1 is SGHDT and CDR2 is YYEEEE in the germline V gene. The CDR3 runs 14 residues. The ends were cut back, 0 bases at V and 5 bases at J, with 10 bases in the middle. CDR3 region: CASSLGHSLDTQYF. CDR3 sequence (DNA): TGTGCCAGCAGCTTGGGGCATTCTCTAGATACGCAGTATTTT.

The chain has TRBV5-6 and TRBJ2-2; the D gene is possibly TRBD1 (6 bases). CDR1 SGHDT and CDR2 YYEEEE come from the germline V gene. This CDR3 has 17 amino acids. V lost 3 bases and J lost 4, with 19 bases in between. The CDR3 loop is CASSWPRGHEFTGELFF. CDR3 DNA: TGTGCCAGCAGCTGGCCGAGGGGACACGAGTTCACCGGGGAGCTGTTTTTT.